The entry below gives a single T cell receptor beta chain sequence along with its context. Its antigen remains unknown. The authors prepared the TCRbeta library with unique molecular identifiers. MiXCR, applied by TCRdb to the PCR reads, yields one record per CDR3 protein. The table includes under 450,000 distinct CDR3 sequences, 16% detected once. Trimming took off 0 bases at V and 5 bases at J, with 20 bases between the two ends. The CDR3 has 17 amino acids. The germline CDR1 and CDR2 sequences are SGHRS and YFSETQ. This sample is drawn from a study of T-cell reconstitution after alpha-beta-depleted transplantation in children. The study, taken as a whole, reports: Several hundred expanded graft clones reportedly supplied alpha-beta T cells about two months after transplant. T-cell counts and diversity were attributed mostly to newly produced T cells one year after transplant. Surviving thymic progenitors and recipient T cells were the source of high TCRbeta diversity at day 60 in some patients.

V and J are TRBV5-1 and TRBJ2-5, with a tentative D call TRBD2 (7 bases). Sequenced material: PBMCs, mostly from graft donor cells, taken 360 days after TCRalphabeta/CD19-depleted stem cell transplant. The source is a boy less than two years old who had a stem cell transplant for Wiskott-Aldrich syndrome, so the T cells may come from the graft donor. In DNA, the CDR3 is TGCGCCAGCAGCTTGGCCCGGCTAGAAGAGGGGGGGGAGACCCAGTACTTC. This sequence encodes CASSLARLEEGGETQYF.